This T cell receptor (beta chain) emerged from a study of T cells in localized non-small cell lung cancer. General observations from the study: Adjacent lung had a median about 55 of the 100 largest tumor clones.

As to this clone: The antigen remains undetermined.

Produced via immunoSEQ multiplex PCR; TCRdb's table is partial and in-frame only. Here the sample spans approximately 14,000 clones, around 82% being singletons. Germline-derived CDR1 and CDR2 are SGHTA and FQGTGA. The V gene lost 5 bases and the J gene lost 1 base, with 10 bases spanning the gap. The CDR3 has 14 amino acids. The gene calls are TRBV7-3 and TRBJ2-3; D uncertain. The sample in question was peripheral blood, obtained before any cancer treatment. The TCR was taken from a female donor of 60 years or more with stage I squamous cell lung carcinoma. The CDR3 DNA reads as TGTGCCAGCAGCGACCAGGTCGGCACAGATACGCAGTATTTT. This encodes CASSDQVGTDTQYF. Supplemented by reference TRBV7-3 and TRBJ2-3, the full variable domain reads GAGVSQTPSNKVTEKGKYVELRCDPISGHTALYWYRQSLGQGPEFLIYFQGTGAADDSGLPNDRFFAVRPEGSVSTLKIQRTERGDSAVYLCASSDQVGTDTQYFGPGTRLTVL.